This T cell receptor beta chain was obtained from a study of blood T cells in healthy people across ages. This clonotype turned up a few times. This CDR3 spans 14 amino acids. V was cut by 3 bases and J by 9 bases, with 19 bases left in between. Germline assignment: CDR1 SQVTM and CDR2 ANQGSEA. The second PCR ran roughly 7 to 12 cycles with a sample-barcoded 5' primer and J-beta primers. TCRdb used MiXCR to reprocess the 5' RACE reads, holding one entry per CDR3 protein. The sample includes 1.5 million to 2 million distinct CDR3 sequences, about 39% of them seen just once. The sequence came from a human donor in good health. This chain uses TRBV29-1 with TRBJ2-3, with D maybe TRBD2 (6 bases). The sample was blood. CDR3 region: CSVEGLRREGTQYF. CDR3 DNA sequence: TGCAGCGTTGAGGGACTGCGAAGGGAAGGGACGCAGTATTTT.